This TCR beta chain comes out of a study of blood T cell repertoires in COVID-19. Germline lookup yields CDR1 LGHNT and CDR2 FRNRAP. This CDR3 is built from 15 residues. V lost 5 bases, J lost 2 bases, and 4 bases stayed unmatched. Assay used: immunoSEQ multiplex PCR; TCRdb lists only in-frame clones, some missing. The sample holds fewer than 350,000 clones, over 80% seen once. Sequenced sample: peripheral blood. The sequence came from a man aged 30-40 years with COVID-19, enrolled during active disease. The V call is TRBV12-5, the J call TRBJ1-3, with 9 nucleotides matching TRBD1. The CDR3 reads CASGPGQGTGNTIYF. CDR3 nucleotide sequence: TGTGCTAGTGGTCCTGGACAGGGGACTGGAAACACCATATATTTT.